Reported below is one T cell receptor (beta chain). Unique molecular identifiers were used in preparing the TCRbeta library. TCRdb redid the calling of the PCR reads with MiXCR, one entry per CDR3 protein. The table records 500,000 to 600,000 distinct CDR3 sequences, around a third of them present only once. These data come from a study of T-cell reconstitution after alpha-beta-depleted transplantation in children. The sample was PBMCs from the stem cell graft donor, taken from the stem cell graft. This TCR came from a human donor who donated a stem cell graft to a child with aplastic anemia.

In DNA, the CDR3 is TGCAGCGTGGAGGGGACTAGCGGGAGGGACTACAATGAGCAGTTCTTC. Its protein product is CSVEGTSGRDYNEQFF. This chain uses TRBV29-1 with TRBJ2-1, with 16 bases aligning to TRBD2. Germline V gene lookup returns CDR1 SQVTM and CDR2 ANQGSEA. Trimming cost V 6 bases and J 3 bases; bases outside gene matches: 5. CDR3 length: 16 residues.